This TCR beta chain was documented in a study of T cells in Graves' hyperthyroidism and ophthalmopathy. Diagnosis relied on clinical symptoms, serum thyroxine and TRAb, thyroid ultrasound and orbital computed tomography. Amplified TCR beta CDR3 regions derived from RNA transcripts. When the TCR CDR3 underwent first-round RT-PCR, the HTBI primer set was used. MiXCR, run by TCRdb on the multiplex PCR reads, gives a single entry per CDR3 protein. The sample has 500,000 to 650,000 distinct CDR3 sequences, roughly 15% seen once; the top ten hold around 12%. This clonotype was found a few times. Its antigen remains unidentified. From germline, CDR1 is SEHNR and CDR2 FQNEAQ (reference sequence). Trimming cost V 3 bases and J 0 bases, with 12 bases left between them. This CDR3 has 16 residues. Study-wide findings and caveats: Stable hyperthyroidism was told apart from ophthalmopathy by a model built on 13 V-J features. In blood, most of the thyroid clonotypes expanded above 0.001 were also present.

The rearrangement uses TRBV7-9 and TRBJ1-3; D not resolved. Sequences were obtained from blood. This TCR was sampled from a woman aged 50 to 65 with Graves' ophthalmopathy. The CDR3 DNA sequence: TGTGCCAGCAGCTTTTGGGCCGGGAGCTCTGGAAACACCATATATTTT. Protein sequence: CASSFWAGSSGNTIYF.